A selection of T cell receptor beta chains follows, all from one sample in a study of cytomegalovirus exposure and HLA in healthy donors. Only in-frame clones appear in the TCRdb table, and some are missing; sequencing was by immunoSEQ multiplex PCR. Found here are more than 65,000 clones, roughly 72% of them singletons; the top ten hold more than 5.5%. What was sequenced was PBMCs. These receptors all come from a woman in her fifties or sixties in good health and CMV-seropositive. CDR3s include the opening cysteine and the closing phenylalanine or tryptophan. Fields, in order: CDR3 protein, CDR3 DNA, J gene, V gene, clone size, D gene. A D gene is named only where the DNA matches it firmly. Only part of the rows carry a size: once, few, many, or a class if the clone is expanded.

CATYRGGRMNTEAFF | TGTGCCACCTACAGGGGGGGAAGGATGAACACTGAAGCTTTCTTT | TRBJ1-1 | TRBV6-5 | NA | TRBD1
CASRGETGANVLTF | TGCGCCAGCAGGGGAGAAACCGGGGCCAACGTCCTGACTTTC | TRBJ2-6 | TRBV5-1 | few | NA
CATSRDRGQETQYF | TGTGCCACCAGCAGAGATAGGGGCCAAGAGACCCAGTACTTC | TRBJ2-5 | TRBV15 | NA | NA
CASSSGGRAGNQPQHF | TGTGCCAGCAGCTCGGGAGGGCGAGCAGGCAATCAGCCCCAGCATTTT | TRBJ1-5 | TRBV7-9 | few | NA
CASIRQGGHNEQFF | TGTGCCAGCATCAGACAGGGGGGACACAATGAGCAGTTCTTC | TRBJ2-1 | TRBV6-5 | few | TRBD1
CASSPADGNTIYF | TGCGCCAGCAGCCCTGCGGATGGAAACACCATATATTTT | TRBJ1-3 | TRBV5-1 | NA | NA
CAWNFAPSYNSPLHF | TGTGCCTGGAATTTTGCGCCCTCCTATAATTCACCCCTCCACTTT | TRBJ1-6 | TRBV30 | NA | NA
CSVESNRVLNTEAFF | TGCAGCGTCGAATCAAACAGGGTTTTGAACACTGAAGCTTTCTTT | TRBJ1-1 | TRBV29-1 | NA | NA
CASSVNRLPNQPQHF | TGTGCCAGCAGCGTTAATAGACTGCCCAATCAGCCCCAGCATTTT | TRBJ1-5 | TRBV5-6 | NA | NA
CASSGGGVGNTIYF | TGTGCCAGCAGTGGCGGGGGGGTAGGAAACACCATATATTTT | TRBJ1-3 | TRBV2 | NA | NA
CASSYSTVSYEQYF | TGTGCCAGCAGTTACTCCACAGTCTCCTACGAGCAGTACTTC | TRBJ2-7 | TRBV6-6 | NA | NA
CASSDIGRLRYEQYF | TGTGCCAGCAGTGATATTGGGCGTTTAAGGTACGAGCAGTACTTC | TRBJ2-7 | TRBV2 | NA | NA
CASRTGGQMSYTF | TGTGCCAGCAGGACAGGGGGACAGATGAGCTACACCTTC | TRBJ1-2 | TRBV28 | NA | TRBD1
CASSADQGGRYNEQFF | TGTGCCAGCTCGGCCGATCAAGGAGGTCGCTACAATGAGCAGTTCTTC | TRBJ2-1 | TRBV18 | NA | NA
CASSLVRASGTDTQYF | TGTGCCAGCAGCTTAGTTCGGGCTAGCGGCACAGATACGCAGTATTTT | TRBJ2-3 | TRBV7-8 | NA | NA
CAWRGDEKLFF | TGTGCCTGGAGAGGGGATGAAAAACTGTTTTTT | TRBJ1-4 | TRBV30 | NA | NA
CAWSVGLAGGELTQYF | TGTGCCTGGAGTGTAGGCCTAGCGGGAGGGGAGTTGACCCAGTACTTC | TRBJ2-5 | TRBV30 | NA | TRBD2
CASSQLANTGELFF | TGTGCCAGCAGCCAACTAGCGAACACCGGGGAGCTGTTTTTT | TRBJ2-2 | TRBV11-2 | NA | NA
CASSQDLAGTYEQYF | TGTGCCAGCAGCCAAGATCTCGCGGGCACCTACGAGCAGTACTTC | TRBJ2-7 | TRBV4-2 | few | NA
CASSYSQGNTIYF | TGTGCCAGCAGTTACTCTCAGGGAAACACCATATATTTT | TRBJ1-3 | TRBV6-6 | NA | NA
CASSYRGSWTEAFF | TGTGCCAGCAGTTATCGGGGTTCATGGACTGAAGCTTTCTTT | TRBJ1-1 | TRBV6-5 | NA | NA
CASSPRRQGFEQFF | TGTGCCAGCTCACCACGGAGACAGGGATTTGAGCAGTTCTTC | TRBJ2-1 | TRBV18 | NA | TRBD1
CASRRAGGGDDEQFF | TGTGCCAGCAGACGGGCGGGAGGAGGTGACGATGAGCAGTTCTTC | TRBJ2-1 | TRBV9 | NA | TRBD2
CATLPNRDRGPSGNTIYF | TGTGCCACTCTCCCAAACCGGGACAGGGGACCCTCTGGAAACACCATATATTTT | TRBJ1-3 | TRBV19 | NA | TRBD1
CASSDYDYEQYF | TGTGCCAGCAGTGACTATGATTACGAGCAGTACTTC | TRBJ2-7 | TRBV25-1 | NA | NA
CASSEGRETQYF | TGTGCCAGCAGTGAAGGTCGAGAGACCCAGTACTTC | TRBJ2-5 | TRBV6-1 | NA | NA
CASPLQETEAFF | TGTGCCAGCCCACTGCAGGAAACTGAAGCTTTCTTT | TRBJ1-1 | TRBV18 | NA | NA
CSVGATNYGYTF | TGCAGCGTTGGGGCAACTAACTATGGCTACACCTTC | TRBJ1-2 | TRBV29-1 | NA | NA